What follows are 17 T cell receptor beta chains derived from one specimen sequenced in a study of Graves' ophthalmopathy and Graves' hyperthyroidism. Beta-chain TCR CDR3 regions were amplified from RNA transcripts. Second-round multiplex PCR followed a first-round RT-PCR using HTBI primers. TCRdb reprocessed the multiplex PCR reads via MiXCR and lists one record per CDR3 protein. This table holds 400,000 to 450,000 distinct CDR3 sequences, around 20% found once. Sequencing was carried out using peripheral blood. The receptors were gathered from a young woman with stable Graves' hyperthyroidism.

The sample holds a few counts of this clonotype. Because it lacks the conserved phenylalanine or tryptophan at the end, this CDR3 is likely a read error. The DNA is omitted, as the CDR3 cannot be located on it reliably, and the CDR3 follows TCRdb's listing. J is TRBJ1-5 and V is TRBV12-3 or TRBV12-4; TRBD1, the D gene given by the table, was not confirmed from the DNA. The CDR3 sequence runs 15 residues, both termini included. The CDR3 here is CASSPTRTVSQPQRV.

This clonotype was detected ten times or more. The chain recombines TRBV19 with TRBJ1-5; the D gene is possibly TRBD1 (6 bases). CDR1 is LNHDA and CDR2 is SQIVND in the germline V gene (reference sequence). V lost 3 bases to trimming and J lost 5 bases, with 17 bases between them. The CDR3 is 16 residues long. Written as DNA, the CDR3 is TGTGCCAGTAGTATCAGTTGGCAGGGGAAATATCAGCCCCAGCATTTT. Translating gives CASSISWQGKYQPQHF.

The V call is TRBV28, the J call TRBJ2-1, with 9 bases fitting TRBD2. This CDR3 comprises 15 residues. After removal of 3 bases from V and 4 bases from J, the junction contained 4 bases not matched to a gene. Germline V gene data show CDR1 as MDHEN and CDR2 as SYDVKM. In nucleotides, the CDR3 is TGTGCCAGCAGTTTTCGCCTAGCGGGATACAATGAGCAGTTCTTC. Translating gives CASSFRLAGYNEQFF.

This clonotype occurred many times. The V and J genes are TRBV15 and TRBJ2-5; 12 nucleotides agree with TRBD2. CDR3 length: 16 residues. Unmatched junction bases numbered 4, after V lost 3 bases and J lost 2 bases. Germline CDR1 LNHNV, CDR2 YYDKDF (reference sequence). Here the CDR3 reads CATSSGLAGIQETQYF. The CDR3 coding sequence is TGTGCCACCAGCAGTGGACTAGCGGGGATACAAGAGACCCAGTACTTC.

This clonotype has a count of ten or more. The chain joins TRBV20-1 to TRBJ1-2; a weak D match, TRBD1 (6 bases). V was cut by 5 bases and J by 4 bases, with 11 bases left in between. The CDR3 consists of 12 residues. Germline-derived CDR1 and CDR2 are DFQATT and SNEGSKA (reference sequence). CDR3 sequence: CSAQGYGYGYTF. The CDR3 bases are TGCAGTGCTCAGGGGTACGGCTATGGCTACACCTTC.

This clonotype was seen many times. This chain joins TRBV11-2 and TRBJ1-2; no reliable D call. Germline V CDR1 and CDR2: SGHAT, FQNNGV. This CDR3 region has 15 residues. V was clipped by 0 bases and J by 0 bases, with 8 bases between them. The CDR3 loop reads CASSLDVNPNYGYTF. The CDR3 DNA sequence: TGTGCCAGCAGCTTAGATGTAAACCCTAACTATGGCTACACCTTC.

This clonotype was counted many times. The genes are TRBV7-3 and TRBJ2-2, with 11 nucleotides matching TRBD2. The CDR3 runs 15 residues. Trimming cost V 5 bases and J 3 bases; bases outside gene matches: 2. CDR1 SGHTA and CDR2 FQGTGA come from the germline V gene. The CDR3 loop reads CASSKGLADTGELFF. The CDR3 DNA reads TGTGCCAGCAGCAAGGGACTAGCGGACACCGGGGAGCTGTTTTTT.

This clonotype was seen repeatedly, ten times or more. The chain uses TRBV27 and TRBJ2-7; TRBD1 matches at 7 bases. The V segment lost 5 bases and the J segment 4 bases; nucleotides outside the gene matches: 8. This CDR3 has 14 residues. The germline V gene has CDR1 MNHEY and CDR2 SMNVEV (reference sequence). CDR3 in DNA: TGTGCCAGCAGTCCGGGGAACAGGGGTTACGAGCAGTACTTC. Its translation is CASSPGNRGYEQYF.

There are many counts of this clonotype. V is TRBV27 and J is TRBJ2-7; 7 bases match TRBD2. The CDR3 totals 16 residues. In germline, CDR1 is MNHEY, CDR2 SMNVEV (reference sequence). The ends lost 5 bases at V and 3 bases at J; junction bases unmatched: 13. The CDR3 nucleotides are TGTGCCAGCAGTAGCACGCGGGCGGGAGATCGCTACGAGCAGTACTTC. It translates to CASSSTRAGDRYEQYF.

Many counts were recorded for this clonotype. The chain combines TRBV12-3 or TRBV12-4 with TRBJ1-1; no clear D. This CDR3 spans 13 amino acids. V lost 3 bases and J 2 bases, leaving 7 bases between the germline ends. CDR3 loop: CASSFLLNTEAFF. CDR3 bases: TGTGCCAGCAGTTTCCTCCTTAACACTGAAGCTTTCTTT.

CDR3 region: CSAIGGAQYF. DNA for the CDR3: TGCAGTGCTATTGGGGGGGCCCAGTACTTC. J is TRBJ2-5 and V is TRBV20-1; 7 bases align to TRBD2. Germline CDR1 is DFQATT and CDR2 is SNEGSKA (reference sequence). V lost 4 bases, J lost 9 bases, and 2 bases stayed unmatched. This CDR3 has 10 amino acids.

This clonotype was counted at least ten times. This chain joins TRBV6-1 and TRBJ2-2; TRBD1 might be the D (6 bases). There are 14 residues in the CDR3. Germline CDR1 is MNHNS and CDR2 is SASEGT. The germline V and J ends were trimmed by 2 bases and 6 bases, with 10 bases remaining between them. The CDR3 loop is CASSELTGAGELFF. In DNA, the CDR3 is TGTGCCAGCAGTGAACTGACAGGTGCCGGGGAGCTGTTTTTT.

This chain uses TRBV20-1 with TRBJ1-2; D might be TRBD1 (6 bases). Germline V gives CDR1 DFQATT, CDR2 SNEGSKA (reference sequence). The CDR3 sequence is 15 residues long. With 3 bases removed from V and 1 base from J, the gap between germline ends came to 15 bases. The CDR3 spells CSASPQGGGNYGYTF. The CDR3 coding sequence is TGCAGTGCTAGCCCCCAGGGAGGGGGTAACTATGGCTACACCTTC.

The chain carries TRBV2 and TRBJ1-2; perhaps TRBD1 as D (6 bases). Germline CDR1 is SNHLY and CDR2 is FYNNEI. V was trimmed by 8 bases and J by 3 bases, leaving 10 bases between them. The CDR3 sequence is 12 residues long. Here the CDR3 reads CASYRQDYGYTF. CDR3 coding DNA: TGTGCCAGCTACCGACAGGACTATGGCTACACCTTC. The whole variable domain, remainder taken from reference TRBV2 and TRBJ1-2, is EPEVTQTPSHQVTQMGQEVILRCVPISNHLYFYWYRQILGQKVEFLVSFYNNEISEKSEIFDDQFSVERPDGSNFTLKIRSTKLEDSAMYFCASYRQDYGYTFGSGTRLTVV.

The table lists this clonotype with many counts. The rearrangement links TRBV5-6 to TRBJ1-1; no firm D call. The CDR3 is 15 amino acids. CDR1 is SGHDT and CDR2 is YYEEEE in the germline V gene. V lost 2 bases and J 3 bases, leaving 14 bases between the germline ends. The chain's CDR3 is CASSLGWIGHTEAFF. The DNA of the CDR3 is TGTGCCAGCAGCTTAGGCTGGATAGGGCACACTGAAGCTTTCTTT.

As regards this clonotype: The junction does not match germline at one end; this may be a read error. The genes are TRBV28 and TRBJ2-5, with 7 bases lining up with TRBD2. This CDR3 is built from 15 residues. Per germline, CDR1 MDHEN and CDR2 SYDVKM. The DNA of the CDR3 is TGTGCCAGCAGTTTGAGGGCTAGCGGTATAGAGACCAAGTACTTC. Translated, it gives CASSLRASGIETKYF.

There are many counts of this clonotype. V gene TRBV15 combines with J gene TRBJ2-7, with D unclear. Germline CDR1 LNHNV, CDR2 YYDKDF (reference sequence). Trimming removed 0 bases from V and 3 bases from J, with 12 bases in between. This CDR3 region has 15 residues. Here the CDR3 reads CATSRDLSSGYEQYF. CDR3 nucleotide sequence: TGTGCCACCAGCAGAGATCTCTCATCGGGCTACGAGCAGTACTTC. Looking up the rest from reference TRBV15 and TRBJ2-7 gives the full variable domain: DAMVIQNPRYQVTQFGKPVTLSCSQTLNHNVMYWYQQKSSQAPKLLFHYYDKDFNNEADTPDNFQSRRPNTSFCFLDIRSPGLGDTAMYLCATSRDLSSGYEQYFGPGTRLTVT.